This paragraph covers one T cell receptor (beta chain) sequence. Its antigen is as yet unknown. With 2 bases removed from V and 8 bases from J, the gap between germline ends came to 10 bases. Germline V lookup: CDR1 SGHRS, CDR2 YFSETQ. The CDR3 is 12 amino acids. The record originates from a study of response to subunit inactivated influenza vaccine. Study results and limitations: Few new T cells, the authors suggested, are recruited by each seasonal influenza vaccination.

MiXCR, applied by TCRdb to the RT-PCR reads, yields one record per CDR3 protein. The data contain roughly 700,000 distinct CDR3 sequences, 15% to 17% of them seen just once; the ten biggest clones take up around 10%. The clonotype originates from a man aged 50-59 years who received an inactivated influenza vaccine. The chain has TRBV5-1 and TRBJ1-2; tentative D call: TRBD1 (5 bases). The sample here was PBMCs from blood, taken approximately 12 days after vaccination. The CDR3 nucleotides are TGCGCCAGCAGCTTTGAGGGACGCGGCTACACCTTC. Protein sequence: CASSFEGRGYTF.